Described below is a single T cell receptor beta chain sequence and its context. There are a few counts of this clone. Its antigen is still unknown. No base qualities exist here, and no much larger clone lies one base off it. The sample is drawn from a study of blood T cell repertoires in COVID-19 (dated by TCRdb to 2018 to 2020). Some background on the complete study: Collaborator samples came from the United States, Italy and Spain and covered acute and convalescent phases of COVID-19. The prospective study material was composed of cDNA or gDNA derived from T cells, B-cell-depleted T cells, or PBMCs. Subjects who had been exposed to COVID-19, were actively infected with it, or had recovered from it provided the deeply sampled blood TCRbeta repertoires that made up the dataset. The repertoires were released in a freely available public database intended as a resource for research on the immune response to SARS-CoV-2. The samples were drawn from the first 160 participants of the ongoing ImmuneRACE study and from 1,254 subjects provided by 6 global collaborators. Sample metadata almost always included a de-identified subject ID, COVID-19 status, age in years and sex. Where available, HLA class I and class II types were obtained from metadata supplied by the sample provider rather than from assay-based typing. Results the study describes overall, beyond this receptor: Clinical and demographic metadata were provided uncurated, with the amount varying by source and participant.

TCRbeta CDR3 regions were amplified from genomic DNA using the immunoSEQ Assay, a bias-controlled multiplex PCR. From the authors' description of their analysis: The number of nucleated cells in each sample was estimated from the amplification of reference gene primers within the assay. To quantify the absolute abundance of each unique TCRbeta CDR3 rearrangement, sequence reads were collapsed and filtered. Productive Simpson clonality was computed per sample as the square root of Simpson's diversity index over productive rearrangements. The immuneACCESS repertoire file appears here via TCRdb, limited to in-frame rearrangements. These files lack a portion of the clones; in checked studies, under half of the deficit traces to unresolved V genes, and the cause of the others is not known. The D gene and trimming were derived from the DNA, and the V and J assignments and clone size from that table. This sample has hundreds of thousands of clones in its table, and approximately 80% of those were observed once. Roughly 4.5% of the sample is in the top ten clones.

Trimming accounts for 3 bases at V and 8 bases at J, while the number of junction bases matched to no gene is 3. The CDR3 numbers 14 residues from cysteine through phenylalanine. This entry keeps only the CDR3 DNA: 42 bases, framed from base 1. From the germline V gene (reference sequence), CDR1 is WNHNN and CDR2 is SYGVQD. Enrolling through a virtual design, the prospective study's participants ranged in age from roughly 18 to 89 years and lived across approximately 25 United States geographic areas. In the prospective study, participants were assigned to cohorts based on the clinical history participants reported in a screening survey and a study questionnaire. In the prospective study, mobile phlebotomists collected whole blood, serum and a nasopharyngeal or oropharyngeal swab from each participant. Participants in the prospective study had the option to provide additional blood draws and questionnaires over an approximately two-month period. Before DNA extraction, prospective study blood samples were shipped either frozen or at room temperature.

The sequence links TRBV10-1 to TRBJ2-1; 11 middle bases align to TRBD2. This receptor was obtained from a man aged 25-40 years with acute COVID-19. Sequencing was done on a sample of PBMCs or T cells enriched from blood (not recorded which). The DNA is as follows: TGCGCCAGCAGTGAAATAGCGGGGGGGCATGAGCAGTTCTTC. This encodes CASSEIAGGHEQFF.